Given below is one T cell receptor (beta chain) in context. The CDR3 loop spans 12 amino acids. The V end was cut by 5 bases, the J end by 9 bases, with 11 bases between. Original handling: Using reference gene primer amplification, nucleated cell counts were estimated. The protocol was immunoSEQ multiplex PCR, while the TCRdb copy is restricted to in-frame clones and leaves out a portion. The V and J calls and clone size come from that table; D and trimming were worked out from the DNA. The table shows 61,000 or so clones, with about four fifths occurring only once. These data come from a study of blood T cell repertoires in COVID-19. The overall study: The samples span acute and convalescent COVID-19 from the United States, Italy and Spain. From T cells, B-cell-depleted T cells, or PBMCs came the material, which was cDNA or gDNA.

The sequenced material came from peripheral blood. The V call is TRBV12-3 or TRBV12-4, the J call TRBJ2-1; D gene unclear. The receptor comes from a woman older than 75 with acute or convalescent COVID-19. The CDR3 loop is CASSPLGVEQFF. CDR3 DNA: TGTGCCAGCAGTCCCCTGGGCGTTGAGCAGTTCTTC.